This TCR beta chain stems from a study of CXCR3-negative and CXCR3-positive naive CD8 T cells. Study as a whole: The TRB read total, about 135 million, broke down to about 1.5 +/- 0.3 million reads per library.

The TRB libraries of cDNA were built by UMI-labeled 5' RACE. From the 5' RACE reads, TCRdb lists one entry per CDR3 protein and no DNA. Here the sample table reports 45,000 or so distinct CDR3 sequences. With regard to this clonotype: Its antigen remains unknown.

CDR3 size: 16 residues. Study-level findings and limits: Memory cells diverged, while naive CXCR3-positive and CXCR3-negative cells had similar TRBV-TRBJ usage. Freshly isolated PBMCs were used in most assays, given partial CXCR3 loss after freezing.

The source of this sequence is a human donor in good health. Some clones in this sample may be carry-over from other donors' samples. This chain connects TRBV23-1 to TRBJ2-7; the TCRdb D gene call, TRBD1, has no DNA to confirm it. TRBV23-1 is marked as an open reading frame, function uncertain. Specimen: memory CD8+ T cells from blood. The CDR3 region is CASSQMTRDLCYEKYF.